This TCR beta chain was captured in a study of CD8 T cells in ankylosing spondylitis. V lost 6 bases, J lost 5 bases, and 10 bases lay in between. In germline, CDR1 is SEHNR, CDR2 FQNEAQ (reference sequence). The CDR3 covers 12 residues. Concerning this clonotype itself: The target antigen is unknown.

Whole-study results and caveats: The study looked at matched synovial fluid samples from ankylosing spondylitis patients. Disease-linked clones were reported to be significantly enriched there.

Quantitative 5'-RACE was performed with molecular barcodes, and it yielded the TCR beta libraries. MiXCR, run by TCRdb on the 5' RACE reads, gives a single entry per CDR3 protein. The table records a few hundred thousand distinct CDR3 sequences, under 20% of them present only once. The chain combines TRBV7-9 with TRBJ2-5; D call uncertain. The receptor was isolated from a male donor with ankylosing spondylitis or in good health (not recorded which). The sample consisted of blood, either unsorted or a sorted T cell fraction (not recorded which). This CDR3 reads CASSGISETQYF. The DNA of the CDR3 is TGTGCCAGCAGTGGGATTTCGGAGACCCAGTACTTC.